The 4 T cell receptor beta chains below were found in one sample sequenced in a study of blood T cell repertoires in COVID-19. Here immunoSEQ multiplex PCR was the method, and the copy in TCRdb shows in-frame clones only, minus some. The sample lists around 280,000 clones, about 85% occurring once. The sequencing sample was made of peripheral blood. These receptors came from a woman aged 45-59 years who had recovered from COVID-19.

The V call is TRBV19, the J call TRBJ2-1; 11 bases are shared with TRBD2. This CDR3 has 16 residues. Germline V lookup: CDR1 LNHDA, CDR2 SQIVND (reference sequence). After removal of 0 bases from V and 6 bases from J, the junction contained 4 bases not matched to a gene. CDR3 protein: CASSIDFGTSGNEQFF. CDR3 in DNA: TGTGCCAGTAGTATAGATTTTGGGACTAGCGGCAATGAGCAGTTCTTC.

V gene TRBV7-3 combines with J gene TRBJ1-1; 7 bases are shared with TRBD1. Germline CDR1 is SGHTA and CDR2 is FQGTGA. This CDR3 contains 13 residues. With V trimmed by 4 bases and J by 5 bases, 4 bases remained unmatched. The DNA for the CDR3 is TGTGCCAGCAGCTCCCAGGGGGTGACTGAAGCTTTCTTT. Translating gives CASSSQGVTEAFF.

This rearrangement joins TRBV10-3 to TRBJ2-1; D is possibly TRBD2 (5 bases). Germline V gives CDR1 ENHRY, CDR2 SYGVKD. V lost 3 bases to trimming and J lost 3 bases, with 6 bases between them. The CDR3 totals 13 residues. Here the CDR3 reads CAISDEGYNEQFF. CDR3 sequence (DNA): TGTGCCATCAGTGATGAGGGCTACAATGAGCAGTTCTTC.

The CDR3 sequence is CASKVNYRGAEAFF. CDR3 DNA: TGTGCCAGTAAGGTGAATTACAGGGGAGCTGAAGCTTTCTTT. The chain is built from TRBV19 and TRBJ1-1; 7 nucleotides agree with TRBD1. This CDR3 contains 14 residues. With 7 bases clipped from V and 6 bases from J, the junction kept 11 bases outside the gene matches. Per germline, CDR1 LNHDA and CDR2 SQIVND (reference sequence).